The 22 T cell receptor beta chains below all came from one sample that was sequenced in a study of blood T cell repertoires in COVID-19. Clones were read by immunoSEQ multiplex PCR, and TCRdb kept only the in-frame ones, dropping some. The table records fewer than 300,000 clones, approximately 89% of them present only once. Sequenced input: peripheral blood. All receptors come from a woman in her twenties or thirties with COVID-19, enrolled during active disease.

V is TRBV5-4 and J is TRBJ2-7; TRBD1 matches 9 bases. The CDR3 sequence is 17 residues long. From germline, CDR1 is SGHNT and CDR2 YYREEE (reference sequence). V was clipped by 0 bases and J by 1 base; unmatched bases: 8. The CDR3 DNA is TGTGCCAGCAGCTTGGCGGGACAGGGCCCTAAATCCTACGAGCAGTACTTC. It codes for CASSLAGQGPKSYEQYF.

The chain uses TRBV5-1 and TRBJ1-1; D remains unclear. V gave up 6 bases and J gave up 1 base, with 16 bases separating them. The CDR3 length is 15 residues. CDR1 is SGHRS, CDR2 YFSETQ, per germline. The CDR3 DNA is TGCGCCAGCACCCTCGGTGGTCGCGGGAACACTGAAGCTTTCTTT. This codes for CASTLGGRGNTEAFF.

The chain carries TRBV4-1 and TRBJ2-7; the D is unclear. The CDR3 has 16 amino acids. Trimming left V 2 bases short and J 4 bases short, with 18 bases between. Per the germline V gene, CDR1 is MGHRA and CDR2 is YSYEKL. The CDR3 DNA is TGCGCCAGCAGCCAATCGGAGACCACAACTGATTACGAGCAGTACTTC. Its translation: CASSQSETTTDYEQYF.

This chain connects TRBV5-4 to TRBJ2-7, with a tentative D call TRBD1 (5 bases). Germline assignment: CDR1 SGHNT and CDR2 YYREEE (reference sequence). This CDR3 spans 14 amino acids. V dropped 5 bases and J dropped 2 bases, with 14 bases sitting between them. CDR3 nucleotides: TGTGCCAGCAGTCCATGGGGCGTCACCTACGAGCAGTACTTC. It encodes CASSPWGVTYEQYF. Together with reference TRBV5-4 and TRBJ2-7, the CDR3 gives the full variable domain: ETGVTQSPTHLIKTRGQQVTLRCSSQSGHNTVSWYQQALGQGPQFIFQYYREEENGRGNFPPRFSGLQFPNYSSELNVNALELDDSALYLCASSPWGVTYEQYFGPGTRLTVT.

The V gene is TRBV28, the J gene TRBJ2-3; 11 nucleotides agree with TRBD2. The CDR3 spans 16 residues. The V gene's germline CDR1 is MDHEN and CDR2 SYDVKM. Losses at the gene ends were 6 bases for V and 2 bases for J; bases not matched to a gene: 7. CDR3 region: CASSRPGLAATDTQYF. In nucleotides, the CDR3 is TGTGCCAGCAGCCGGCCGGGACTAGCGGCCACAGATACGCAGTATTTT.

In this sample, this clone turned up a few times. This sequence joins TRBV9 and TRBJ2-2; D is possibly TRBD2 (6 bases). Trimming took off 4 bases at V and 5 bases at J, with 18 bases between the two ends. Looked up from germline, CDR1 is SGDLS and CDR2 is YYNGEE. This CDR3 comprises 16 residues. Here the CDR3 reads CASSLPGSGVTGELFF. The CDR3 DNA is TGTGCCAGCAGCCTGCCTGGTAGCGGAGTAACCGGGGAGCTGTTTTTT.

The V call is TRBV6-1, the J call TRBJ2-7; 8 nucleotides match TRBD2. The CDR3 totals 16 residues. The germline gives CDR1 MNHNS, CDR2 SASEGT. The junction had 8 bases not matched to a gene; V was cut back by 2 bases and J by 2 bases. CDR3 sequence reads: CASSEWTSSTTYEQYF. CDR3 DNA: TGTGCCAGCAGTGAATGGACTAGCAGTACAACCTACGAGCAGTACTTC.

The rearrangement joins TRBV16 to TRBJ2-3; D remains unclear. V lost 0 bases, J lost 6 bases, and 4 bases lay in between. Germline V lookup: CDR1 KGHSY, CDR2 FQNENV. CDR3 size: 12 residues. The CDR3 DNA follows: TGTGCCAGCAGCCAATCGCGTGATACGCAGTATTTT. Encoded protein: CASSQSRDTQYF.

This sequence joins TRBV7-9 and TRBJ2-7; 12 positions match TRBD2. CDR1 and CDR2 (germline): SEHNR, FQNEAQ (reference sequence). V dropped 5 bases and J dropped 4; count of bases not matched to a gene: 6. This CDR3 is 15 amino acids long. Here the CDR3 reads CASSLGTSGFYEQYF. CDR3 nucleotide sequence: TGTGCCAGCAGCCTAGGGACTAGCGGGTTTTACGAGCAGTACTTC.

This rearrangement joins TRBV12-3 or TRBV12-4 to TRBJ2-7, with D uncertain. The CDR3 sequence is 12 residues long. Between the trimmed V and J ends, which lost 3 bases and 3 bases, there was a span of 6 bases. CDR3 sequence: CASSFTGYEQYF. The CDR3 DNA reads TGTGCCAGCAGTTTTACTGGCTACGAGCAGTACTTC.

The J gene is TRBJ2-7, the V gene TRBV5-1; a weak D match, TRBD1 (6 bases). Germline V gene data show CDR1 as SGHRS and CDR2 as YFSETQ. V shed 4 bases and J shed 2 bases, with 19 bases lying between them. This CDR3 is built from 16 residues. CDR3 sequence: CASSPTSDRRPYEQYF. Here the CDR3 DNA reads TGCGCCAGCAGCCCGACCAGCGACAGGCGACCCTACGAGCAGTACTTC.

The V gene is TRBV30, the J gene TRBJ1-3; D unresolved. Trimming stripped 7 bases from V and 4 bases from J, with 14 bases between. Germline CDR1 is GTSNPN and CDR2 is SVGIG (reference sequence). This CDR3 has 13 residues. The CDR3 bases are TGTGCCTCTGCATTTACGAGAGGAAACACCATATATTTT. Protein sequence: CASAFTRGNTIYF.

This clone was seen a handful of times. The chain couples TRBV18 to TRBJ2-1; 8 bases are shared with TRBD2. V lost 2 bases and J lost 2; bases outside the gene matches: 8. Germline CDR1 is KGHSH and CDR2 is LQKENI. The CDR3 spans 17 residues. In DNA form, the CDR3 reads TGTGCCAGCTCACCATTGGAGAGAGCGGGAGCCTACAATGAGCAGTTCTTC. This gives the protein CASSPLERAGAYNEQFF.

The chain recombines TRBV6-1 with TRBJ1-2, with D maybe TRBD1 (6 bases). Germline loops: CDR1 MNHNS, CDR2 SASEGT. The CDR3 sequence is 13 residues long. Trimming took 2 bases from V and 4 from J, leaving 8 bases between them. CDR3 nucleotide sequence: TGTGCCAGCAGTGAAAGACAGGTCTATGGCTACACCTTC. Protein product: CASSERQVYGYTF.

The gene calls are TRBV14 and TRBJ1-5; 8 bases match TRBD1. Germline trimming cut 4 bases from V and 5 bases from J; bases unmatched to any gene: 10. Germline V gene lookup returns CDR1 SGHDN and CDR2 FVKESK. CDR3 length: 16 residues. The CDR3 region is CASSPNLTGGYQPQHF. The DNA of the CDR3 is TGTGCCAGCAGCCCTAACCTTACAGGGGGTTATCAGCCCCAGCATTTT. Full variable domain (missing parts from reference TRBV14 and TRBJ1-5): EAGVTQFPSHSVIEKGQTVTLRCDPISGHDNLYWYRRVMGKEIKFLLHFVKESKQDESGMPNNRFLAERTGGTYSTLKVQPAELEDSGVYFCASSPNLTGGYQPQHFGDGTRLSIL.

The J gene is TRBJ2-5, the V gene TRBV6-6, with D tentatively TRBD1 (5 bases). The ends were cut back, 10 bases at V and 1 base at J, with 13 bases in the middle. The CDR3 covers 13 residues. CDR1 is MNHNY, CDR2 SVGAGI, per germline (reference sequence). CDR3: CAIADRVQETQYF. The CDR3 nucleotides read TGTGCCATCGCCGACAGAGTCCAAGAGACCCAGTACTTC.

V and J are TRBV7-3 and TRBJ2-7; TRBD2 aligns across 8 bases. The CDR3 runs to 15 residues. The V and J ends lost 2 bases and 5 bases, in that order; junction bases with no gene match: 8. Per the germline V gene, CDR1 is SGHTA and CDR2 is FQGTGA. CDR3 region: CASSLSSGSPDEQYF. The DNA for the CDR3 is TGTGCCAGCAGCTTATCCAGCGGGAGTCCCGACGAGCAGTACTTC.

This chain connects TRBV7-6 to TRBJ1-6; 8 bases fit TRBD1. The germline gives CDR1 SGHVS, CDR2 FNYEAQ. The CDR3 loop spans 15 amino acids. The J segment lost 2 bases and the V segment lost 5 bases, leaving 2 bases of the junction unmatched. CDR3 region: CASSVQGAYNSPLHF. For the CDR3, the DNA is TGTGCCAGCAGCGTACAGGGGGCCTATAATTCACCCCTCCACTTT.

This chain joins TRBV30 and TRBJ2-2, with 7 bases that match TRBD1. This CDR3 comprises 13 residues. Per the germline V gene, CDR1 is GTSNPN and CDR2 is SVGIG (reference sequence). V lost 3 bases, J lost 6 bases, and 4 bases stayed unmatched. The CDR3 DNA reads as TGTGCCTGGAGCGCAGGGGGTCCCGGGGAGCTGTTTTTT. Amino acid sequence: CAWSAGGPGELFF. The whole variable domain, filled in from reference TRBV30 and TRBJ2-2, reads SQTIHQWPATLVQPVGSPLSLECTVEGTSNPNLYWYRQAAGRGLQLLFYSVGIGQISSEVPQNLSASRPQDRQFILSSKKLLLSDSGFYLCAWSAGGPGELFFGEGSRLTVL.

This chain uses TRBV19 with TRBJ2-7, with D possibly TRBD2 on 5 matching bases. V lost 6 bases and J 9 bases, leaving 18 bases between the germline ends. Germline V gene sequence: CDR1 LNHDA, CDR2 SQIVND (reference sequence). The CDR3 runs 13 residues. The chain's CDR3 is CASSDRDVRGQYF. The CDR3 nucleotides read TGTGCCAGTAGCGACCGGGATGTGAGAGGGCAGTACTTC.

This clone was counted a single time. V gene TRBV7-9 combines with J gene TRBJ2-1, with a weak D call TRBD1 (5 bases). The germline V gene has CDR1 SEHNR and CDR2 FQNEAQ (reference sequence). The CDR3 is 13 amino acids. The V and J ends lost 4 bases and 8 bases respectively, with 12 bases between them. CDR3 DNA sequence: TGTGCCAGCAGCTCAGTAGGGGTCCATGAGCAGTTCTTC. This codes for CASSSVGVHEQFF.

The chain has TRBV18 and TRBJ2-3, with D possibly matching TRBD1 (6 bases). The length of the CDR3 is 16 residues. Germline loops: CDR1 KGHSH, CDR2 LQKENI. Trimming removed 3 bases at V and 2 bases at J, with 15 bases between. CDR3 sequence (DNA): TGTGCCAGCTCACCGTCGACAGGTGGAGCCACAGATACGCAGTATTTT. Translated: CASSPSTGGATDTQYF.